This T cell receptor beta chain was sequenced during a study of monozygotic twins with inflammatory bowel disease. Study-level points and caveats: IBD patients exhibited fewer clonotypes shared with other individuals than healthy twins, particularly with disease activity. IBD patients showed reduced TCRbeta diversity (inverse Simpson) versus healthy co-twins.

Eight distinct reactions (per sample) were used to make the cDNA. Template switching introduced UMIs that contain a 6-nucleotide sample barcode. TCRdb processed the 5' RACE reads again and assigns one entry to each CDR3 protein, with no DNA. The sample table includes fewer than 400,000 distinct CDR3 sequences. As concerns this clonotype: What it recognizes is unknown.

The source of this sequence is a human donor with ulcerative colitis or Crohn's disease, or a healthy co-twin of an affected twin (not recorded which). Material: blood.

The CDR3 is CASSKQTGTSYNEQFF. This chain links TRBV7-3 with TRBJ2-1; the TCRdb D gene call, TRBD1, has no DNA to confirm it. This CDR3 has 16 residues. Germline V gene lookup returns CDR1 SGHTA and CDR2 FQGTGA.